The clone carrying this TCR beta chain was picked up many times. Its antigen is not identified. V lost 0 bases and J 1 base, leaving 6 bases between the germline ends. CDR3 length: 14 amino acids. Germline CDR1 is SGHRS and CDR2 is YFSETQ. These data come from a study of T-cell reconstitution after alpha-beta-depleted transplantation in children. Preparation of the TCRbeta library used unique molecular identifiers. TCRdb ran MiXCR on the PCR reads and lists one entry per CDR3 protein. The table lists some 310,000 distinct CDR3 sequences, roughly 21% of them singletons. Study conclusions and caveats: TCRbeta diversity was high at day 60 in some patients (a result of surviving recipient T cells and thymic progenitors). T-cell counts and diversity at one year following transplant were attributed mainly to newly produced T cells. Reported findings indicate that, about two months after transplant, alpha-beta T cells came from several hundred expanded clones, which were derived from non-depleted graft cells.

The sample consisted of PBMCs, mostly from graft donor cells, taken 180 days after TCRalphabeta/CD19-depleted stem cell transplant. This clonotype was sampled from a male patient younger than 18 who had a stem cell transplant for acute lymphoblastic leukemia, so the T cells may come from the graft donor. The chain carries TRBV5-1 and TRBJ2-3; maybe TRBD1 (6 bases). CDR3: CASSLGTGTDTQYF. In nucleotides, the CDR3 is TGCGCCAGCAGCTTGGGGACAGGCACAGATACGCAGTATTTT.